The rows below give T cell receptor beta chains drawn from one sample of a study of beta chain features in type 1 diabetes. Measured with immunoSEQ multiplex PCR; TCRdb has only the in-frame clones, and not every one. Among 900,000 or so clones listed, roughly a sixth were seen once. The sequencing sample was made of naive CD4+ T cells from blood. The receptors were sampled from a woman aged 18-29 years in good health. Each CDR3 is given with its conserved first and last residue.

TRBV5-1,TRBJ1-2,CASSLVPTGSSYGYTF
TRBV28,TRBJ2-3,CASSSSDTQYF
TRBV7-2,TRBJ2-7,CASSLVGTGAYEQYF
TRBV2,TRBJ1-5,CASSDQGDQPQHF
TRBV6-5,TRBJ2-7,CASSYRASYEQYF
TRBV2,TRBJ1-4,CASSVLDGINEKLFF
TRBV7-8,TRBJ2-7,CASSFLAGGPYSYEQYF
TRBV7-9,TRBJ2-5,CASSPKGPQETQYF
TRBV7-9,-,CASSTQTYEQYF
TRBV10-3,TRBJ1-2,CAIREVGGGAGYGYTF
TRBV11-2,TRBJ2-2,CASSLDPPRGGWGGELFF
TRBV28,TRBJ2-2,CASSLANSYGELFF
TRBV9,TRBJ2-3,CASSVVADQITDTQYF
TRBV5-1,TRBJ2-1,CASREPGLVFYEQFF
TRBV18,TRBJ2-1,CASSPRGGLARTPYNEQFF
TRBV2,TRBJ1-5,CASSPEIIQPQHF
TRBV9,TRBJ1-3,CASSVLPTASGNTIYF
TRBV5-1,TRBJ2-7,CASSLEGLAATYEQYF
TRBV27,TRBJ2-7,CASSPLAGEQYF
TRBV7-2,TRBJ2-2,CASSSRLAGGPGELFF
TRBV6-1,TRBJ2-7,CASRREYEQYF
TRBV7-2,TRBJ2-7,CASITMDGIYEQYF
TRBV5-6,TRBJ2-5,CASSFRASGNQETQYF
TRBV9,TRBJ2-2,CASSVETSGKSTGELFF
TRBV10-3,TRBJ2-5,CAISPFAGQETQYF
TRBV7-9,TRBJ2-1,CASSLENEQFF
TRBV6-5,TRBJ1-1,CASSYPDYTEAFF
TRBV5-1,TRBJ2-7,CASSFGLAGAEQYF
TRBV5-4,TRBJ2-2,CASSLASGGRPGELFF
TRBV5-1,TRBJ2-1,CASSLLPSVYNEQFF
TRBV5-1,TRBJ2-7,CASSLDRESYEQYF
TRBV27,TRBJ2-7,CASSKRLDRGIPYEQYF
TRBV5-1,TRBJ2-7,CASSFRGRVYEQYF
TRBV15,TRBJ2-5,CATSRDRGLAGQETQYF
TRBV7-9,TRBJ1-2,CATSEGYGYTF
TRBV7-6,TRBJ2-2,CASSLSPVLAGDGGELFF
TRBV4-3,TRBJ2-1,CASSQDFLHNEQFF